Presented here are 16 T cell receptor beta chains from one specimen sequenced in a study of shared clonotypes between healthy human individuals. The repertoire was sequenced with immunoSEQ multiplex PCR; TCRdb's copy has only in-frame clones and lacks some. This table has around 700,000 clones, about three quarters appearing once. Sequenced input: memory CD4+ T cells sorted from blood. Regarding subset: CD45RA-negative fraction. Receptors originate from a woman aged 25-40 years in good health.

This clone has just one count. The rearrangement joins TRBV16 to TRBJ2-3; D is uncertain. Germline V gene lookup returns CDR1 KGHSY and CDR2 FQNENV. The ends were cut back, 9 bases at V and 0 bases at J, with 7 bases in the middle. This CDR3 has 12 amino acids. CDR3 DNA sequence: TGTGCCAGTCATACTAGCACAGATACGCAGTATTTT. Translation gives CASHTSTDTQYF. Full variable domain (remainder filled in from reference TRBV16 and TRBJ2-3): GEEVAQTPKHLVRGEGQKAKLYCAPIKGHSYVFWYQQVLKNEFKFLISFQNENVFDETGMPKERFSAKCLPNSPCSLEIQATKLEDSAVYFCASHTSTDTQYFGPGTRLTVL.

The chain employs TRBV28 and TRBJ2-1; no firm D call. This CDR3 has 13 residues. Germline V lookup: CDR1 MDHEN, CDR2 SYDVKM. V lost 6 bases, J lost 7 bases, and 13 bases lay in between. CDR3 sequence reads: CASSEPNINEQFF. CDR3 coding DNA: TGTGCCAGCAGCGAGCCGAACATAAATGAGCAGTTCTTC.

The chain recombines TRBV7-9 with TRBJ2-5; D is tentatively TRBD1 or TRBD2 (5 bases each). Trimming left V 5 bases short and J 5 bases short, with 21 bases between. The germline CDR1 and CDR2 sequences are SEHNR and FQNEAQ (reference sequence). The CDR3 is 16 amino acids. The CDR3 reads CASSPTRDLRGETQYF. DNA for the CDR3: TGTGCCAGCAGCCCAACCCGGGACCTTAGAGGGGAGACCCAGTACTTC.

The rearrangement uses TRBV7-6 and TRBJ2-1, with D perhaps assigned TRBD1 or TRBD2 (5 bases each). This CDR3 contains 14 residues. Germline assignment: CDR1 SGHVS and CDR2 FNYEAQ. Trimming pared 5 bases from V and 5 bases from J, leaving 13 bases between. DNA of the CDR3: TGTGCCAGCAGCCCGGGACGAACCAACAATGAGCAGTTCTTC. Protein: CASSPGRTNNEQFF.

The rearrangement links TRBV18 to TRBJ2-3; tentative D call: TRBD2 (5 bases). Looked up from germline, CDR1 is KGHSH and CDR2 is LQKENI. The CDR3 sequence is 16 residues long. The V and J ends lost 3 bases and 4 bases respectively, with 17 bases between them. The CDR3 loop reads CASSPAQSGNADTQYF. The CDR3 region has the DNA TGTGCCAGCTCACCTGCACAGAGCGGCAATGCAGATACGCAGTATTTT.

The genes are TRBV6-1 and TRBJ2-7; D gene unclear. The V end was cut by 4 bases, the J end by 2 bases, with 9 bases between. The CDR3 sequence is 13 residues long. Germline CDR1 MNHNS, CDR2 SASEGT. In nucleotides, the CDR3 is TGTGCCAGCAGTGGAGGTTTAACCTACGAGCAGTACTTC. This codes for CASSGGLTYEQYF.

This rearrangement joins TRBV14 to TRBJ2-5; D is uncertain. The CDR3 totals 12 residues. V shed 0 bases and J shed 7 bases, with 6 bases lying between them. CDR1 is SGHDN and CDR2 is FVKESK in the germline V gene. This CDR3 reads CASSQDFGTQYF. CDR3 nucleotide sequence: TGTGCCAGCAGCCAAGATTTCGGGACCCAGTACTTC. Supplemented by reference TRBV14 and TRBJ2-5, the full variable domain reads EAGVTQFPSHSVIEKGQTVTLRCDPISGHDNLYWYRRVMGKEIKFLLHFVKESKQDESGMPNNRFLAERTGGTYSTLKVQPAELEDSGVYFCASSQDFGTQYFGPGTRLLVL.

The rearrangement links TRBV29-1 to TRBJ1-3; tentatively, D is TRBD1 (6 bases). The CDR3 has 15 amino acids. Trimming shortened V by 7 bases and J by 0 bases, and 16 bases separated the two germline ends. Germline CDR1 is SQVTM and CDR2 is ANQGSEA. The CDR3 sequence: CSAIGDMRSGNTIYF. CDR3 coding DNA: TGCAGCGCAATCGGGGACATGCGCTCTGGAAACACCATATATTTT. Full variable domain (missing parts from reference TRBV29-1 and TRBJ1-3): SAVISQKPSRDICQRGTSLTIQCQVDSQVTMMFWYRQQPGQSLTLIATANQGSEATYESGFVIDKFPISRPNLTFSTLTVSNMSPEDSSIYLCSAIGDMRSGNTIYFGEGSWLTVV.

V and J are TRBV5-4 and TRBJ2-1; 11 bases fit TRBD1. CDR1 is SGHNT, CDR2 YYREEE, per germline (reference sequence). The V segment lost 4 bases and the J segment 4 bases; nucleotides outside the gene matches: 7. The CDR3 has 16 amino acids. CDR3 sequence reads: CASSPEDRGHYNEQFF. The CDR3 nucleotides are TGTGCCAGCAGCCCGGAGGACAGGGGGCATTACAATGAGCAGTTCTTC.

The chain combines TRBV18 with TRBJ2-5, with D hard to call. Germline lookup yields CDR1 KGHSH and CDR2 LQKENI. V was cut by 1 base and J by 3 bases, with 9 bases left in between. This CDR3 contains 14 residues. The CDR3 nucleotides read TGTGCCAGCTCACCACGAGGTGTGGAAGAGACCCAGTACTTC. Protein product: CASSPRGVEETQYF.

The V call is TRBV28, the J call TRBJ1-1; TRBD1 matches 12 bases. After removal of 4 bases from V and 9 bases from J, the junction contained 18 bases not matched to a gene. The CDR3 totals 18 residues. The germline V gene has CDR1 MDHEN and CDR2 SYDVKM. CDR3 region: CASSSPAGTGGDVIKAFF. CDR3 DNA: TGTGCCAGCAGTTCTCCCGCCGGGACAGGGGGCGACGTCATCAAAGCTTTCTTT. Full variable domain (outside the CDR3, taken from reference TRBV28 and TRBJ1-1): DVKVTQSSRYLVKRTGEKVFLECVQDMDHENMFWYRQDPGLGLRLIYFSYDVKMKEKGDIPEGYSVSREKKERFSLILESASTNQTSMYLCASSSPAGTGGDVIKAFFGQGTRLTVV.

The chain is built from TRBV19 and TRBJ1-1; 7 positions agree with TRBD1. V shed 5 bases, J shed 3 bases, and the junction held 6 bases outside the gene matches. The CDR3 consists of 14 residues. Germline CDR1 and CDR2: LNHDA and SQIVND (reference sequence). The CDR3 nucleotides read TGTGCCAGTAGTCCGCTAACAGGGGACACTGAAGCTTTCTTT. Translated: CASSPLTGDTEAFF.

Concerning this clone itself: This clone may be a read error of a much larger clone one base away. The chain links TRBV4-1 to TRBJ2-2; TRBD2 aligns across 8 bases. The CDR3 has 14 residues. Germline-derived CDR1 and CDR2 are MGHRA and YSYEKL. Germline trimming cut 4 bases from V and 3 bases from J; bases unmatched to any gene: 1. The CDR3 loop is CASSPGGDTGELFF. CDR3 bases: TGCGCCAGCAGCCCGGGAGGGGACACCGGGGAGCTGTTTTTT.

Comments on this clone: Germline and junction disagree at one end, which may indicate a read error. The V call is TRBV6-5, the J call TRBJ1-3; D remains ambiguous. The CDR3 has 14 residues. The germline CDR1 and CDR2 sequences are MNHEY and SVGAGI. The CDR3 reads CASSDLYSRNTIYF. In DNA, the CDR3 is TGTGCCAGCAGTGACTTGTACTCTAGAAACACCATATATTTT.

The V gene is TRBV30, the J gene TRBJ1-6; 8 bases are a match to TRBD1. V shed 0 bases, J shed 14 bases, and the junction held 9 bases outside the gene matches. The germline CDR1 and CDR2 sequences are GTSNPN and SVGIG (reference sequence). The CDR3 is 14 amino acids. This chain's CDR3 is CAWSVGQGHQALHF. CDR3 DNA: TGTGCCTGGAGTGTAGGACAGGGCCATCAAGCCCTCCACTTT.

The chain employs TRBV28 and TRBJ1-1; D remains unclear. The CDR3 is made up of 13 amino acids. V lost 6 bases and J lost 1, with 9 bases in between. Germline loops: CDR1 MDHEN, CDR2 SYDVKM. DNA for the CDR3: TGTGCCAGCAGAACAGCTCAGAACACTGAAGCTTTCTTT. Amino acids: CASRTAQNTEAFF.